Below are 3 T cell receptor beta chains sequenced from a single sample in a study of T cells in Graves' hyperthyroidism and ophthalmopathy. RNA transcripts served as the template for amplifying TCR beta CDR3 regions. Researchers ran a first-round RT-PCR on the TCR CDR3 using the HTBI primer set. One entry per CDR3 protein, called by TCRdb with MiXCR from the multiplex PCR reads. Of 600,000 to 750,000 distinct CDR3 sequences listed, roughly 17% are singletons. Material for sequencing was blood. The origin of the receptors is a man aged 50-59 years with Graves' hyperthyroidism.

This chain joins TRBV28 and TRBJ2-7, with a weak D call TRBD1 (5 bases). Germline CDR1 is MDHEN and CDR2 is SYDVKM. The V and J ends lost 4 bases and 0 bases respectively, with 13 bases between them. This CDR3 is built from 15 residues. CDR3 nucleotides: TGTGCCAGCAGTTGGGGCTTCCAGAGCTCCTACGAGCAGTACTTC. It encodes CASSWGFQSSYEQYF.

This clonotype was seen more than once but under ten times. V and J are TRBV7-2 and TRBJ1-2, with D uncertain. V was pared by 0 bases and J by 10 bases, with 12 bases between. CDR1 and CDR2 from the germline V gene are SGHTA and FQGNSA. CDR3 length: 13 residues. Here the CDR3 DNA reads TGTGCCAGCAGCTTAGCCATCTATGGTGACTACACCTTC. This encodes CASSLAIYGDYTF.

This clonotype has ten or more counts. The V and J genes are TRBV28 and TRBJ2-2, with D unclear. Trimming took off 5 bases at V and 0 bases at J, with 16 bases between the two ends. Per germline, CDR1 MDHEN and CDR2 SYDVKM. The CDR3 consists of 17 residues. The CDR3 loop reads CASSTPSLSANTGELFF. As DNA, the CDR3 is TGTGCCAGCAGTACACCGTCCCTGTCCGCGAACACCGGGGAGCTGTTTTTT.